Below, 8 T cell receptor beta chains from the same sample are listed, as sequenced in a study of blood T cells in healthy people across ages. Next came a second PCR, run for about 7 to 12 cycles, which used a sample-barcoded 5' primer along with a J-beta primer mix. TCRdb passed the 5' RACE reads through MiXCR, listing each CDR3 protein once. The sample has about 1 million distinct CDR3 sequences; 40% to 55% are singletons. The sequenced sample consisted of blood. The receptors were sampled from a woman aged 60-70 years in good health.

This clonotype was recorded once. The chain recombines TRBV7-2 with TRBJ2-4; 12 bases are a match to TRBD2. Near its end, the DNA agrees better with TRBJ2-7, so the J call may be wrong. The CDR3 has 15 amino acids. Per germline, CDR1 SGHTA and CDR2 FQGNSA. The DNA for the CDR3 is TGTGCCAGCAGCTTAGCCCTAGCGGGAGGGGGCGAGCAGTACTTC. Its protein is CASSLALAGGGEQYF.

As regards this clonotype: The conserved final phenylalanine or tryptophan is absent from the CDR3, which likely points to a read error. The gene calls are TRBV2 and TRBJ2-1; 9 bases line up with TRBD2. The CDR3 is 15 amino acids. V was clipped by 9 bases and J by 6 bases; unmatched bases: 12. The germline V gene encodes CDR1 SNHLY and CDR2 FYNNEI. This CDR3 is CARNRLAGVGNEQFL. CDR3 bases: TGTGCCAGAAACCGATTAGCGGGAGTGGGCAATGAGCAGTTCTTA.

This clonotype showed up just a few times. V gene TRBV2 combines with J gene TRBJ1-1; D is unclear. Germline CDR1 is SNHLY and CDR2 is FYNNEI. The CDR3 sequence is 13 residues long. Trimming took off 7 bases at V and 4 bases at J, with 13 bases between the two ends. The CDR3 reads CASTQGWSTEAFF. For the CDR3, the DNA is TGTGCCAGCACTCAAGGTTGGAGCACTGAAGCTTTCTTT.

The V gene is TRBV27, the J gene TRBJ1-1, with 7 nucleotides matching TRBD1. The ends lost 8 bases at V and 4 bases at J; junction bases unmatched: 7. Germline CDR1 reads MNHEY; CDR2 reads SMNVEV (reference sequence). The CDR3 loop spans 13 amino acids. The CDR3 bases are TGTGCCAGCTCCCCCGGGACAGCCACTGAAGCTTTCTTT. It codes for CASSPGTATEAFF.

This chain joins TRBV12-3 or TRBV12-4 and TRBJ1-1; D unclear. The CDR3 runs to 13 residues. V was clipped by 6 bases and J by 5 bases, with 13 bases between them. The DNA of the CDR3 is TGTGCCAGCAGCCCTACTTCGGGGACTGAAGCTTTCTTT. This codes for CASSPTSGTEAFF.

The genes are TRBV9 and TRBJ2-1, with a weak D call TRBD1 (5 bases). Germline V CDR1 and CDR2: SGDLS, YYNGEE. Trimming shortened V by 8 bases and J by 2 bases, and 8 bases separated the two germline ends. This CDR3 region has 12 residues. CDR3 region: CARGATYNEQFF. The CDR3 bases are TGTGCCAGAGGGGCGACCTACAATGAGCAGTTCTTC.

This clonotype has more than one count but fewer than ten. This chain connects TRBV9 to TRBJ2-3; tentative D call: TRBD1 (5 bases). Trimming took off 4 bases at V and 7 bases at J, with 19 bases between the two ends. This CDR3 comprises 15 residues. The germline V gene has CDR1 SGDLS and CDR2 YYNGEE. The CDR3 DNA sequence: TGTGCCAGCAGCATAGAAGGCAGGGTTAAGAATACGCAGTATTTT. It translates to CASSIEGRVKNTQYF.

The chain couples TRBV15 to TRBJ1-2; 11 bases align to TRBD1. Trimming at V came to 4 bases and at J to 8 bases, leaving 6 bases not matched to a gene. This CDR3 region has 14 residues. Per the germline V gene, CDR1 is LNHNV and CDR2 is YYDKDF (reference sequence). The CDR3 loop reads CATSTWTGGEGYTF. The DNA for the CDR3 is TGTGCCACCAGCACGTGGACAGGGGGCGAAGGCTACACCTTC.